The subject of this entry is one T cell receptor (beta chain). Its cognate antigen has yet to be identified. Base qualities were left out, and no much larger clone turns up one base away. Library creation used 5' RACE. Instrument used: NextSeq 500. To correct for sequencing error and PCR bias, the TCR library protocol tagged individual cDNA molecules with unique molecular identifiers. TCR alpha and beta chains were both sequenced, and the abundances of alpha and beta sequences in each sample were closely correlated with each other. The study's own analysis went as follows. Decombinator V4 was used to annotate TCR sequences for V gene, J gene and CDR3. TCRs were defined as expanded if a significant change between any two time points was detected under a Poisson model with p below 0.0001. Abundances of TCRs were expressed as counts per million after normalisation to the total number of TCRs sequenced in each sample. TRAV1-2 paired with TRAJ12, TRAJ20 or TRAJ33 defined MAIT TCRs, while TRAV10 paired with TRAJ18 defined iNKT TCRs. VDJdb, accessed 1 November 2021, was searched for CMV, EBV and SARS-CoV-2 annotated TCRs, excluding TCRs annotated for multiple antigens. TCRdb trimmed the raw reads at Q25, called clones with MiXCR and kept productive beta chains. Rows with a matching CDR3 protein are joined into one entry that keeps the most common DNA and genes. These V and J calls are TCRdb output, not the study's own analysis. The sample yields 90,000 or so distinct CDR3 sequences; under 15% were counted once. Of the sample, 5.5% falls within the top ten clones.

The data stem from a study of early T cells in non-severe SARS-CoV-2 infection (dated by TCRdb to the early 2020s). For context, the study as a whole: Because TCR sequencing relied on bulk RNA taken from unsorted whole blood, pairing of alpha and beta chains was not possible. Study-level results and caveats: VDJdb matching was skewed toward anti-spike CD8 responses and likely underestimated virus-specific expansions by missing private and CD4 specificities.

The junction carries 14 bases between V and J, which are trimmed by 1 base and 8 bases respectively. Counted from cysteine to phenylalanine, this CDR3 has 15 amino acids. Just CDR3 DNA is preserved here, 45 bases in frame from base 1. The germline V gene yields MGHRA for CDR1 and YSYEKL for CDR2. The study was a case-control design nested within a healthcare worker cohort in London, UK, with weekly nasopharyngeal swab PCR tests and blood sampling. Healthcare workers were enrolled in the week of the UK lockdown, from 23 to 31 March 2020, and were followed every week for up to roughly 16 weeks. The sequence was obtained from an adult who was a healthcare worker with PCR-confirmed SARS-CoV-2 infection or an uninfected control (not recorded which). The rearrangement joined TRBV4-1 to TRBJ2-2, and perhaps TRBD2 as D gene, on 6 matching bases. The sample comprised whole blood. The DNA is TGCGCCAGCAGCCAAGTCTGGCCGGGAGCTGGGGAGCTGTTTTTT. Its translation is CASSQVWPGAGELFF.